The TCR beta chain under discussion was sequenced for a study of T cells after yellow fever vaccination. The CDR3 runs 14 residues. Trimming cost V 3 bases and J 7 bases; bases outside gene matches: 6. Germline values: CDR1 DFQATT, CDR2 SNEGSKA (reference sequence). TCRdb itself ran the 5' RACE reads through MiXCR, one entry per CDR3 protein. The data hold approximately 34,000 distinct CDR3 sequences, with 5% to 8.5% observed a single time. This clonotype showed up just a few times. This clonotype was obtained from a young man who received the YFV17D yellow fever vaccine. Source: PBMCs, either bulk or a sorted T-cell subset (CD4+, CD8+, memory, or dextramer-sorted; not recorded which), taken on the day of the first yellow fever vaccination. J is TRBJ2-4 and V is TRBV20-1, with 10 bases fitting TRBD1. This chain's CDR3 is CSARPGQGVNIQYF. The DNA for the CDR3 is TGCAGTGCTAGGCCAGGACAGGGGGTCAACATTCAGTACTTC.